This T cell receptor (beta chain) emerged from a study of shared clonotypes between healthy human individuals. Broader study findings: The expectation was that sequencing depth would affect clonotype sharing among donors.

Sequenced by immunoSEQ multiplex PCR; TCRdb stores in-frame clones only, minus some. The sample holds 400,000 to 500,000 clones, around 80% seen once. A note on this clone: The target antigen is unknown.

CDR1 and CDR2 from the germline V gene are PRHDT and FYEKMQ (reference sequence). This CDR3 is built from 13 residues. Deletions cut 3 bases from V and 7 bases from J, with 9 bases between. This clonotype was obtained from a woman in her 40s in good health. Some clones in this sample may be carry-over from other donors' samples. The sample consisted of PBMCs. This rearrangement joins TRBV13 to TRBJ2-2; D is unresolved. The CDR3 DNA reads as TGTGCCAGCAGCTTCTCGAATATCGGGGAGCTGTTTTTT. This sequence encodes CASSFSNIGELFF.